A selection of T cell receptor beta chains follows, all from one sample in a study of blood T cell repertoires in COVID-19. Libraries were prepared by immunoSEQ multiplex PCR; TCRdb keeps only in-frame clonotypes and omits some of them. Found here are nearly 200,000 clones, around four fifths of them singletons; the top ten hold 4.5% to 6%. Sequenced material: peripheral blood. The receptors stem from a woman in her seventies with active or convalescent COVID-19. Both conserved end residues are part of each CDR3. The D gene is left open where the match is weak. Rows may omit the clone size; those that give it use once, few, many or a size class.

v_call	clone_size	d_call	j_call	cdr3_aa	cdr3_nt
TRBV3-1/TRBV3-2	.	TRBD1	TRBJ2-7	CASSQGSRTGGFEQYF	TGTGCCAGCAGCCAAGGCTCCCGGACAGGGGGATTCGAGCAGTACTTC
TRBV10-3	.	TRBD1	TRBJ1-1	CAIRRTTGQGGMNTEAFF	TGTGCCATCAGGAGGACGACGGGACAGGGGGGGATGAACACTGAAGCTTTCTTT
TRBV7-3	.	.	TRBJ2-3	CASSPVGTKASSTDTQYF	TGTGCCAGCAGCCCGGTCGGCACTAAGGCATCCAGCACAGATACGCAGTATTTT
TRBV3-1/TRBV3-2	.	.	TRBJ2-7	CASSLLQEQYF	TGTGCCAGCAGCCTCCTGCAGGAGCAGTACTTC
TRBV28	.	.	TRBJ1-3	CASTEPGIQVANTIYF	TGTGCCAGCACCGAACCGGGGATTCAGGTTGCTAACACCATATATTTT
TRBV3-1/TRBV3-2	.	.	TRBJ2-1	CASSLNPLISYNEQFF	TGTGCCAGCAGCCTGAACCCACTAATCTCCTACAATGAGCAGTTCTTC
TRBV5-1	.	.	TRBJ2-3	CASSVTGGYGSDTQYF	TGCGCCAGCAGTGTGACGGGGGGCTACGGGTCAGATACGCAGTATTTT
TRBV7-2	.	.	TRBJ2-1	CASSLLRVDEQFF	TGTGCCAGCAGCTTACTACGGGTAGATGAGCAGTTCTTC
TRBV18	.	TRBD1	TRBJ2-7	CASSDLQGAGEQYF	TGTGCCAGCTCCGACCTTCAGGGGGCGGGTGAGCAGTACTTC
TRBV27	.	TRBD1	TRBJ2-1	CASSTGGAVNEQFF	TGTGCCAGCAGTACAGGGGGCGCGGTGAATGAGCAGTTCTTC
TRBV6-5	once	.	TRBJ2-3	CASRSTEGDTQYF	TGTGCCAGCAGGTCGACAGAAGGAGATACGCAGTATTTT
TRBV2	.	.	TRBJ2-1	CASQQQGISYNEQFF	TGTGCCAGCCAACAACAGGGAATCTCCTACAATGAGCAGTTCTTC
TRBV29-1	.	.	TRBJ1-2	CSVTITGIYGYTF	TGCAGCGTTACTATTACAGGGATCTATGGCTACACCTTC
TRBV24-1	.	.	TRBJ1-1	CATSMEGVVTEAFF	TGTGCCACCAGTATGGAGGGAGTCGTCACTGAAGCTTTCTTT
TRBV19	.	.	TRBJ2-2	CASSIVFTGELFF	TGTGCCAGTAGTATCGTGTTCACCGGGGAGCTGTTTTTT
TRBV5-5	.	TRBD2	TRBJ2-2	CASSFRSSGGSGELFF	TGTGCCAGCAGCTTTCGGTCTAGCGGGGGATCCGGGGAGCTGTTTTTT
TRBV18	.	.	TRBJ1-1	CASSLTTDLNTEAFF	TGTGCCAGCTCACTCACGACAGATCTGAACACTGAAGCTTTCTTT
TRBV6-2/TRBV6-3	once	TRBD2	TRBJ2-7	CASSSLAGPFYEQYF	TGTGCCAGCAGTTCCCTAGCGGGGCCCTTCTACGAGCAGTACTTC
TRBV29-1	.	.	TRBJ1-2	CSVEDWGQGQYGYTF	TGCAGCGTTGAAGATTGGGGGCAGGGTCAGTATGGCTACACCTTC
TRBV19	.	.	TRBJ2-3	CASSIAGTGEDTQYF	TGTGCCAGTAGTATAGCCGGAACCGGGGAAGATACGCAGTATTTT
TRBV10-1	.	TRBD1	TRBJ1-2	CASRGKTGIYGYTF	TGCGCCAGCAGGGGAAAGACAGGGATCTATGGCTACACCTTC
TRBV30	.	TRBD2	TRBJ2-3	CACAWTSGTDTQYF	TGTGCCTGCGCGTGGACTAGCGGCACAGATACGCAGTATTTT